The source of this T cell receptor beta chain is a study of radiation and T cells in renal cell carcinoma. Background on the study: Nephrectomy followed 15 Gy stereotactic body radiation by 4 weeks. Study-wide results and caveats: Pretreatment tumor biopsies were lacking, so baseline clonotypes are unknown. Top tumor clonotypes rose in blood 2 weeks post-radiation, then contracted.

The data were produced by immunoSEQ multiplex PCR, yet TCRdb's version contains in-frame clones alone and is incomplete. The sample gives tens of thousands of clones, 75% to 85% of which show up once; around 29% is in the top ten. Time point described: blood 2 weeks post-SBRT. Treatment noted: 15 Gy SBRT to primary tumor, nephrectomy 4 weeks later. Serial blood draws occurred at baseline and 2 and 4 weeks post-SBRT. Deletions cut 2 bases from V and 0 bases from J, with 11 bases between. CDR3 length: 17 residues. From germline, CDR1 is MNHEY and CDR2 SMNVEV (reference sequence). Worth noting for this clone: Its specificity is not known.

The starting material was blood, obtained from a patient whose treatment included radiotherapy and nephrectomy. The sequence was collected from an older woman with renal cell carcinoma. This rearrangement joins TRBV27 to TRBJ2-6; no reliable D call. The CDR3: CASSLGNPNSGANVLTF. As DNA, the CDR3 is TGTGCCAGCAGTTTAGGGAACCCGAACTCTGGGGCCAACGTCCTGACTTTC. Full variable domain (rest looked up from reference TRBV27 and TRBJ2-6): EAQVTQNPRYLITVTGKKLTVTCSQNMNHEYMSWYRQDPGLGLRQIYYSMNVEVTDKGDVPEGYKVSRKEKRNFPLILESPSPNQTSLYFCASSLGNPNSGANVLTFGAGSRLTVL.